The clone carrying this T cell receptor (beta chain) was counted a few times. What it binds is unknown. The CDR3 has 14 residues. The data stem from a study of blood T cells in healthy people across ages. General study results and limits: The study found TCR beta diversity correlated strongly with naive T cell percentage. More naive CD4+ cells and higher diversity marked long-lived donors relative to aged donors.

Together with a sample-barcoded 5' primer, a J-beta primer mix was included in a second PCR lasting about 7 to 12 cycles. TCRdb used MiXCR to reprocess the 5' RACE reads, holding one entry per CDR3 protein. The profile shows some 880,000 distinct CDR3 sequences, around 36% of them singletons. The donors, all healthy, were Caucasians living in Russia, aged about 6 to 90. This chain joins TRBV21-1 and TRBJ1-2; no check of the table's D call, TRBD1, against the DNA was made. TRBV21-1 represents a pseudogene. This receptor was taken from a man between 18 and 29 years old in good health. Material for sequencing was blood. The CDR3 DNA reads TGTGCCAGCAGCCGACAGGGGACCTGCTATGGCTACACCTTC. It specifies CASSRQGTCYGYTF.